Below, 20 T cell receptor beta chains from the same sample are listed, as sequenced in a study of pediatric ulcerative colitis. One to two pinch biopsies were taken from the rectum during colonoscopy. This table comes from immunoSEQ multiplex PCR, and its TCRdb copy is limited to in-frame clones, with some not included. The sample has more than 15,000 clones, about 74% seen once. The sequenced sample consisted of gut tissue. Every receptor here comes from a girl aged 5-17 years with moderate ulcerative colitis.

The chain couples TRBV11-2 to TRBJ2-4; D gene ambiguous. Trimming took off 0 bases at V and 8 bases at J, with 8 bases between the two ends. The V gene's germline CDR1 is SGHAT and CDR2 FQNNGV. The CDR3 loop spans 13 amino acids. The chain's CDR3 is CASSLDREDIQYF. The CDR3 bases are TGTGCCAGCAGCTTAGATCGCGAGGACATTCAGTACTTC.

V usage is TRBV6-5 and J usage is TRBJ1-3, with 8 nucleotides matching TRBD1. V was pared by 6 bases and J by 4 bases, with 8 bases of the junction left unmatched. CDR1 and CDR2 (germline): MNHEY, SVGAGI. CDR3 length equals 15 residues. CDR3 amino acids: CASSPTGVGGNTIYF. Written as DNA, the CDR3 is TGTGCCAGCAGCCCGACAGGGGTTGGAGGAAACACCATATATTTT.

This clone was seen a single time. The rearrangement joins TRBV6-6 to TRBJ2-7; maybe TRBD1 (6 bases). This CDR3 is 15 amino acids long. CDR1 is MNHNY, CDR2 SVGAGI, per germline (reference sequence). Trimming cost V 2 bases and J 0 bases, with 11 bases left between them. The CDR3 coding sequence is TGTGCCAGCAGTTACGGGGGCAGTAGCTCCTACGAGCAGTACTTC. This gives the protein CASSYGGSSSYEQYF.

This chain connects TRBV7-9 to TRBJ1-4; the match to TRBD1 covers 11 bases. The CDR3 sequence is 15 residues long. CDR1 and CDR2 (germline): SEHNR, FQNEAQ (reference sequence). V dropped 5 bases and J dropped 9; count of bases not matched to a gene: 8. CDR3 DNA sequence: TGTGCCAGCAGCCCAGGGACAGGGGGGACACAAAAACTGTTTTTT. Amino acids: CASSPGTGGTQKLFF.

The chain uses TRBV7-9 and TRBJ1-5; D is perhaps TRBD1 (6 bases). The V and J ends lost 2 bases and 5 bases respectively, with 13 bases between them. The germline V gene encodes CDR1 SEHNR and CDR2 FQNEAQ (reference sequence). The CDR3 consists of 15 residues. CDR3 nucleotides: TGTGCCAGCAGCTTAACCAGGGGAGAAGATCAGCCCCAGCATTTT. Residues: CASSLTRGEDQPQHF.

The CDR3 nucleotides are TGCGCCAGCAGCTTGGCCCCGCCAGCCCAAAGCTCTGGGGCCAACGTCCTGACTTTC. It specifies CASSLAPPAQSSGANVLTF. The chain couples TRBV5-1 to TRBJ2-6; D is undetermined. Germline CDR1 SGHRS, CDR2 YFSETQ. V lost 0 bases, J lost 0 bases, and 16 bases lay in between. The CDR3 runs 19 residues.

The chain joins TRBV7-9 to TRBJ1-1; D unresolved. The CDR3 covers 13 residues. V lost 1 base, J lost 10 bases, and 13 bases lay in between. Germline V gives CDR1 SEHNR, CDR2 FQNEAQ (reference sequence). CDR3 bases: TGTGCCAGCAGCTTAGACAACCAAATGGGAGCTTTCTTT. Its protein is CASSLDNQMGAFF.

J is TRBJ2-6 and V is TRBV5-1; 12 nucleotides agree with TRBD2. The CDR3 contains 18 residues. CDR1 SGHRS and CDR2 YFSETQ come from the germline V gene. Trimming removed 4 bases from V and 0 bases from J; junction bases left unmatched: 5. The CDR3 reads CASSHGTSGFSGANVLTF. The CDR3 region has the DNA TGCGCCAGCAGCCATGGGACTAGCGGGTTCTCTGGGGCCAACGTCCTGACTTTC.

V and J are TRBV28 and TRBJ2-1, with 7 positions matching TRBD2. This CDR3 comprises 16 residues. Germline CDR1 and CDR2: MDHEN and SYDVKM. J gave up 2 bases and V 0 bases, and 4 bases lay outside the gene matches. The CDR3 loop is CASSLWERGPYNEQFF. The DNA for the CDR3 is TGTGCCAGCAGTTTATGGGAGCGGGGACCCTACAATGAGCAGTTCTTC.

This clone was recorded a few times. The chain joins TRBV2 to TRBJ1-6; 8 bases are shared with TRBD1. This CDR3 has 15 amino acids. CDR1 and CDR2 (germline): SNHLY, FYNNEI. The ends lost 4 bases at V and 7 bases at J; junction bases unmatched: 6. The CDR3, as DNA: TGTGCCAGCAGTGTAGGGGACAGGCGAAATTCACCCCTCCACTTT. Its translation is CASSVGDRRNSPLHF.

This chain uses TRBV11-1 with TRBJ2-1; 8 bases agree with TRBD2. Looked up from germline, CDR1 is SGHAT and CDR2 is FQDESV (reference sequence). The CDR3 is made up of 14 amino acids. Trimming cost V 5 bases and J 9 bases; bases outside gene matches: 9. The CDR3 sequence is CASSPGGLAVEQFF. In DNA form, the CDR3 reads TGTGCCAGCAGCCCGGGGGGGCTAGCCGTTGAGCAGTTCTTC.

J is TRBJ1-1 and V is TRBV4-1, with D hard to call. The length of the CDR3 is 13 residues. CDR1 and CDR2 (germline): MGHRA, YSYEKL. V lost 0 bases, J lost 6 bases, and 8 bases lay in between. CDR3 DNA: TGCGCCAGCAGCCAAGACTTTCGAGCTGAAGCTTTCTTT. It encodes CASSQDFRAEAFF.

CDR3 sequence (DNA): TGTGCCAGCAGTTTTTATGGGGCTGGGGCAGGGGGCCAAGAGACCCAGTACTTC. Protein: CASSFYGAGAGGQETQYF. This chain uses TRBV28 with TRBJ2-5, with TRBD1 identical over 7 bases. J lost 1 base, V lost 3 bases, and 14 bases had no gene match. Germline CDR1 reads MDHEN; CDR2 reads SYDVKM. The CDR3 totals 18 residues.

The rearrangement links TRBV27 to TRBJ2-5; D gene unclear. Germline V gene sequence: CDR1 MNHEY, CDR2 SMNVEV (reference sequence). The V end lost 5 bases, the J end lost 2 bases, and 15 bases lay between the germline ends. This CDR3 region has 15 residues. In nucleotides, the CDR3 is TGTGCCAGCAGTCCCGACCGGAGTTGGCAAGAGACCCAGTACTTC. Translated, it gives CASSPDRSWQETQYF.

This chain joins TRBV13 and TRBJ1-3; 8 nucleotides line up with TRBD1. CDR1 is PRHDT, CDR2 FYEKMQ, per germline (reference sequence). This CDR3 is built from 20 residues. The V and J ends lost 1 base and 3 bases, in that order; junction bases with no gene match: 17. CDR3 protein: CASSLAPRSPTGGSGNTIYF. The DNA for the CDR3 is TGTGCCAGCAGCTTAGCCCCACGCAGTCCAACAGGGGGTAGTGGAAACACCATATATTTT.

The CDR3 DNA follows: TGTGCCAGCAGCTTATTAGGGGGCCTTGTTAGCACTGAAGCTTTCTTT. It encodes CASSLLGGLVSTEAFF. This chain joins TRBV7-3 and TRBJ1-1; TRBD1 matches 7 bases. The V segment lost 2 bases and the J segment 4 bases; nucleotides outside the gene matches: 10. The CDR3 runs 16 residues. Germline assignment: CDR1 SGHTA and CDR2 FQGTGA.

The genes are TRBV29-1 and TRBJ1-1, with TRBD1 matching 9 bases. Per germline, CDR1 SQVTM and CDR2 ANQGSEA. This CDR3 is built from 12 residues. V was clipped by 4 bases and J by 7 bases; unmatched bases: 4. CDR3: CSVAGQGIEAFF. CDR3 DNA sequence: TGCAGCGTTGCAGGACAGGGGATTGAAGCTTTCTTT.

This chain links TRBV7-9 with TRBJ1-1; TRBD1 matches at 7 bases. The J segment lost 3 bases and the V segment lost 2 bases, leaving 0 bases of the junction unmatched. The CDR3 contains 13 residues. Germline V CDR1 and CDR2: SEHNR, FQNEAQ (reference sequence). Written as DNA, the CDR3 is TGTGCCAGCAGCTTAACAGGGGACACTGAAGCTTTCTTT. Its protein is CASSLTGDTEAFF.

The chain combines TRBV5-1 with TRBJ1-3; no reliable D call. This CDR3 is 15 amino acids long. Trimming cost V 0 bases and J 2 bases, with 9 bases left between them. Germline lookup yields CDR1 SGHRS and CDR2 YFSETQ. The CDR3 here is CASSLERPPGNTIYF. Written as DNA, the CDR3 is TGCGCCAGCAGCTTGGAACGGCCGCCTGGAAACACCATATATTTT.

The V gene is TRBV18, the J gene TRBJ2-5; no definite D call. The V end lost 2 bases, the J end lost 4 bases, and 8 bases lay between the germline ends. The CDR3 has 13 amino acids. Per germline, CDR1 KGHSH and CDR2 LQKENI. CDR3 DNA: TGTGCCAGCTCACCAATGGCAGCAGAGACCCAGTACTTC. Amino acids: CASSPMAAETQYF. Together with reference TRBV18 and TRBJ2-5, the CDR3 gives the full variable domain: NAGVMQNPRHLVRRRGQEARLRCSPMKGHSHVYWYRQLPEEGLKFMVYLQKENIIDESGMPKERFSAEFPKEGPSILRIQQVVRGDSAAYFCASSPMAAETQYFGPGTRLLVL.